Presented here are 17 T cell receptor beta chains from one specimen sequenced in a study of persistence of HIV-infected CD4 T cells. This was the immunoSEQ version 4 assay in survey mode. Sequencing was performed with immunoSEQ multiplex PCR; in TCRdb, only in-frame clones are kept and a portion is missing. The sample lists approximately 45,000 clones, around 89% occurring once. Cells were stimulated nonspecifically with anti-CD3/anti-CD28 magnetic beads. Responding CD4+ T cells were sorted by upregulation of both CD40 ligand and CD69. Their cognate antigens are unknown. The source was CD4+ T cells sorted from PBMCs after approximately 19-hour stimulation, collected from a patient who received antiretroviral therapy. These receptors originate from an adult woman with HIV who was CMV-seropositive.

V is TRBV7-2 and J is TRBJ2-5; 7 nucleotides match TRBD2. Germline CDR1 SGHTA, CDR2 FQGNSA. The CDR3 has 15 residues. V was pared by 6 bases and J by 5 bases, with 12 bases of the junction left unmatched. The CDR3 protein is CASSERGPVIETQYF. Here the CDR3 DNA reads TGTGCCAGCAGTGAGCGGGGCCCGGTAATCGAGACCCAGTACTTC.

DNA of the CDR3: TGTGCCAGCAGCAAATCGAAACAGAGTTACTATGGCTACACCTTC. This sequence encodes CASSKSKQSYYGYTF. This chain links TRBV21-1 with TRBJ1-2; no check of the table's D call, TRBD1, against the DNA was made. TRBV21-1 is given as a pseudogene. The CDR3 extends over 15 amino acids.

The chain uses TRBV2 and TRBJ1-2, with D possibly TRBD1 on 5 matching bases. The CDR3 covers 15 residues. Germline-derived CDR1 and CDR2 are SNHLY and FYNNEI. Trimming removed 1 base from V and 7 bases from J, with 16 bases in between. CDR3 coding DNA: TGTGCCAGCAGTGAAGGCGGGGGGGATTTATTTGGCTACACCTTC. This encodes CASSEGGGDLFGYTF.

The gene calls are TRBV7-6 and TRBJ2-7, with 8 bases matching TRBD1. The CDR3 totals 13 residues. The V and J ends lost 5 bases and 4 bases, in that order; junction bases with no gene match: 4. The germline CDR1 and CDR2 sequences are SGHVS and FNYEAQ. CDR3 sequence reads: CASSLDRGYEQYF. The CDR3 region has the DNA TGTGCCAGCAGCCTCGACAGGGGTTACGAGCAGTACTTC.

The chain links TRBV5-1 to TRBJ1-1; D is undetermined. The germline V gene has CDR1 SGHRS and CDR2 YFSETQ. This CDR3 is 16 amino acids long. V was clipped by 2 bases and J by 1 base, with 15 bases between them. Here the CDR3 reads CASSLGQEGSNTEAFF. The CDR3 DNA sequence: TGCGCCAGCAGCTTAGGGCAGGAGGGCTCGAACACTGAAGCTTTCTTT.

This clone appeared a few times. The rearrangement joins TRBV29-1 to TRBJ2-2; 9 bases match TRBD1. Germline V gene sequence: CDR1 SQVTM, CDR2 ANQGSEA. V dropped 5 bases and J dropped 0; count of bases not matched to a gene: 1. The CDR3 loop spans 14 amino acids. CDR3 protein: CSVRTGANTGELFF. CDR3 DNA sequence: TGCAGCGTTCGGACAGGGGCGAACACCGGGGAGCTGTTTTTT.

The CDR3 DNA is TGTGCTAGTGTTCCCCCCACGGGGAGGGGCTACACCTTC. It encodes CASVPPTGRGYTF. V gene TRBV12-5 combines with J gene TRBJ1-2; no definite D call. Trimming cost V 7 bases and J 8 bases, with 17 bases left between them. From germline, CDR1 is LGHNT and CDR2 FRNRAP. The CDR3 length is 13 residues.

This chain joins TRBV2 and TRBJ1-1, with unresolved D. Trimming pared 5 bases from V and 0 bases from J, leaving 13 bases between. This CDR3 region has 15 residues. In germline, CDR1 is SNHLY, CDR2 FYNNEI. For the CDR3, the DNA is TGTGCCAGCAGTAGAATAAACCTGGTGAACACTGAAGCTTTCTTT. Translation: CASSRINLVNTEAFF.

The genes are TRBV20-1 and TRBJ1-5; D gene unclear. There are 15 residues in the CDR3. V lost 3 bases and J 0 bases, leaving 12 bases between the germline ends. Looked up from germline, CDR1 is DFQATT and CDR2 is SNEGSKA (reference sequence). The DNA of the CDR3 is TGCAGTGCTAGTCGCTCGGGGTATAGCAATCAGCCCCAGCATTTT. Translation: CSASRSGYSNQPQHF.

The gene calls are TRBV18 and TRBJ2-5; 9 bases match TRBD1. The CDR3 extends over 15 amino acids. With 2 bases clipped from V and 4 bases from J, the junction kept 5 bases outside the gene matches. CDR1 is KGHSH, CDR2 LQKENI, per germline. CDR3 DNA: TGTGCCAGCTCACCAAATCAGGGACAGGGAGAGACCCAGTACTTC. Encoded protein: CASSPNQGQGETQYF.

There are a few counts of this clone. This sequence joins TRBV18 and TRBJ2-5; D assignment may be TRBD1 or TRBD2 (5 bases each). CDR1 KGHSH and CDR2 LQKENI come from the germline V gene. Trimming shortened V by 3 bases and J by 5 bases, and 16 bases separated the two germline ends. This CDR3 has 15 amino acids. CDR3 amino acids: CASSPNKGPTETQYF. CDR3 DNA: TGTGCCAGCTCACCTAACAAGGGACCCACGGAGACCCAGTACTTC.

The chain is built from TRBV6-5 and TRBJ2-1, with TRBD2 matching over 9 bases. The CDR3 is 14 residues long. Germline V gene lookup returns CDR1 MNHEY and CDR2 SVGAGI. Germline trimming cut 4 bases from V and 7 bases from J; bases unmatched to any gene: 5. The CDR3 region is CASSSGTSINEQFF. As DNA, the CDR3 is TGTGCCAGCAGTTCCGGGACTAGCATAAATGAGCAGTTCTTC.

V and J are TRBV27 and TRBJ2-1, with TRBD1 as a possible D gene (6 bases). Germline CDR1 and CDR2: MNHEY and SMNVEV (reference sequence). This CDR3 is built from 16 residues. V lost 5 bases to trimming and J lost 0 bases, with 14 bases between them. The CDR3 region is CASSRTGTISYNEQFF. The CDR3 DNA follows: TGTGCCAGCAGTCGTACCGGGACAATCTCCTACAATGAGCAGTTCTTC.

V is TRBV9 and J is TRBJ2-2; D gene uncertain. The V end was cut by 8 bases, the J end by 5 bases, with 13 bases between. The CDR3 spans 13 residues. Germline V gene data show CDR1 as SGDLS and CDR2 as YYNGEE. The CDR3 spells CASRPRVTGELFF. CDR3 in DNA: TGTGCCAGTCGTCCCCGAGTTACCGGGGAGCTGTTTTTT.

V usage is TRBV27 and J usage is TRBJ2-6; no firm D call. Germline CDR1 reads MNHEY; CDR2 reads SMNVEV (reference sequence). V lost 2 bases to trimming and J lost 3 bases, with 2 bases between them. The length of the CDR3 is 13 residues. The CDR3 loop is CASSLNGANVLTF. CDR3 coding DNA: TGTGCCAGCAGTTTAAATGGGGCCAACGTCCTGACTTTC.

The chain is built from TRBV7-2 and TRBJ2-2; D possibly corresponds to TRBD1 (8 bases). Trimming removed 5 bases from V and 5 bases from J, with 15 bases in between. The CDR3 is 15 residues long. Per the germline V gene, CDR1 is SGHTA and CDR2 is FQGNSA. This chain's CDR3 is CASSLGQGGTGELFF. DNA for the CDR3: TGTGCCAGCAGCCTCGGACAGGGAGGGACCGGGGAGCTGTTTTTT. The full variable domain, completed using reference TRBV7-2 and TRBJ2-2, is GAGVSQSPSNKVTEKGKDVELRCDPISGHTALYWYRQSLGQGLEFLIYFQGNSAPDKSGLPSDRFSAERTGGSVSTLTIQRTQQEDSAVYLCASSLGQGGTGELFFGEGSRLTVL.

The chain has TRBV3-1 (or the pseudogene TRBV3-2) and TRBJ1-5; D is unresolved. The germline CDR1 and CDR2 sequences are LGHDT and YNNKEL (reference sequence). The CDR3 is 13 residues long. The V end lost 4 bases, the J end lost 5 bases, and 9 bases lay between the germline ends. The CDR3 loop reads CASSLRSDQPQHF. Here the CDR3 DNA reads TGTGCCAGCAGCCTAAGGAGTGATCAGCCCCAGCATTTT.